The present entry profiles one TCR beta chain with its context. Every bit of the isolated RNA underwent reverse transcription, so sequencing read expressed TCRB transcripts. The repertoire was sequenced with immunoSEQ multiplex PCR; TCRdb's copy has only in-frame clones and lacks some. Altogether roughly 230,000 clones are present, over 7.5% being singletons, with the ten largest covering approximately 0.035%. This entry comes from a study of beta chain features in type 1 diabetes. The V gene's germline CDR1 is MNHNS and CDR2 SASEGT. J was trimmed by 6 bases and V by 0 bases; bases with no gene match: 9. The CDR3 is 17 residues long. CD45RO/CCR7/CD25/CD127/CD95/CD27 sorting isolated CD4+ naive, central memory, regulatory and stem cell-like memory cells.

This TCR derives from a woman aged 18-29 years in good health. This rearrangement joins TRBV6-1 to TRBJ2-7; 12 bases fit TRBD2. The specimen was naive CD4+ T cells from blood. The CDR3 is CASSEAPLAGGPVEQYF. The DNA of the CDR3 is TGTGCCAGCAGTGAAGCCCCGCTAGCGGGGGGGCCGGTCGAGCAGTACTTC.